One sample yielded the 13 T cell receptor beta chains listed below, sequenced in a study of T-cell memory formation after mild COVID-19. From the 5' RACE reads, TCRdb called clonotypes with MiXCR, one entry per CDR3 protein. Of about 250,000 distinct CDR3 sequences detected, over 15% appear once; the ten largest clones hold 2.1%. Sequencing used PBMCs or a T cell subset sorted from them (not recorded which). These receptors came from an adult woman who had mild COVID-19 (a few samples of this study predate the infection). Cell type and time point are not known.

Only a few counts were recorded for this clonotype. The chain recombines TRBV12-3 or TRBV12-4 with TRBJ2-3; D not resolved. V lost 1 base, J lost 10 bases, and 6 bases lay in between. The CDR3 sequence is 11 residues long. The CDR3 spells CASSLDSPQYF. The CDR3 DNA reads as TGTGCCAGCAGTTTAGACAGCCCGCAGTATTTT.

The V and J genes are TRBV20-1 and TRBJ2-7, with TRBD1 matching 9 bases. The CDR3 consists of 13 residues. V lost 6 bases and J lost 4; bases outside the gene matches: 7. Germline V gene sequence: CDR1 DFQATT, CDR2 SNEGSKA (reference sequence). The CDR3 DNA reads as TGCAGTGCCTCCGGGGACAGGGTTTACGAGCAGTACTTC. It encodes CSASGDRVYEQYF.

The V and J genes are TRBV5-1 and TRBJ2-1; D might be TRBD1 (6 bases). The CDR3 spans 12 residues. Germline CDR1 reads SGHRS; CDR2 reads YFSETQ. V was shortened by 1 base and J by 9 bases, with 8 bases between the two germline ends. The DNA of the CDR3 is TGCGCCAGCAGCTTGACAGGGATTGAGCAGTTCTTC. It yields the protein CASSLTGIEQFF.

This clonotype has a handful of counts. This rearrangement joins TRBV12-3 or TRBV12-4 to TRBJ1-3; TRBD1 matches at 8 bases. The V and J ends lost 5 bases and 2 bases, in that order; junction bases with no gene match: 5. This CDR3 has 15 residues. The CDR3 nucleotides read TGTGCCAGCAGTCGTCGGACAGGGCCTGGAAACACCATATATTTT. Translating gives CASSRRTGPGNTIYF.

The J gene is TRBJ2-3, the V gene TRBV29-1; 10 nucleotides agree with TRBD2. After removal of 2 bases from V and 5 bases from J, the junction contained 7 bases not matched to a gene. Germline lookup yields CDR1 SQVTM and CDR2 ANQGSEA. CDR3 length: 15 residues. CDR3 amino acids: CSVEKRGGIGDTQYF. In DNA form, the CDR3 reads TGCAGCGTTGAAAAGCGGGGGGGTATCGGAGATACGCAGTATTTT.

This clonotype was observed a few times. This chain links TRBV6-6 with TRBJ2-1; 7 bases are a match to TRBD2. J lost 9 bases, V lost 5 bases, and 7 bases had no gene match. Germline lookup yields CDR1 MNHNY and CDR2 SVGAGI (reference sequence). The CDR3 has 13 residues. The DNA of the CDR3 is TGTGCCAGCAGTCTCTGGGGGGGAGGTGAGCAGTTCTTC. This codes for CASSLWGGGEQFF.

The V gene is TRBV14, the J gene TRBJ2-7, with a weak D call TRBD1 (6 bases). The CDR3 sequence is 15 residues long. Trimming stripped 0 bases from V and 6 bases from J, with 15 bases between. CDR1 SGHDN and CDR2 FVKESK come from the germline V gene. CDR3 amino acids: CASSQDRNRAGEQYF. The CDR3 nucleotides are TGTGCCAGCAGCCAAGATAGGAACAGGGCGGGCGAGCAGTACTTC.

As to this clonotype: One end of the junction does not line up with germline, which may come from a read error. V is TRBV7-3 and J is TRBJ1-1; D might be TRBD1 (5 bases). The V gene's germline CDR1 is SGHTA and CDR2 FQGTGA. There are 15 residues in the CDR3. DNA of the CDR3: TGTGTCAGCAGCTTAACGGGAGGGACGGGCACTGAAGCTTTCTTT. Translation: CVSSLTGGTGTEAFF.

The chain's CDR3 is CASSRTRDLSNEQFF. The CDR3 DNA reads TGTGCCAGCAGCCGTACAAGGGACCTCTCGAATGAGCAGTTCTTC. V is TRBV7-9 and J is TRBJ2-1, with D perhaps given as TRBD1 or TRBD2 (5 bases each). V lost 5 bases to trimming and J lost 7 bases, with 18 bases between them. The V gene's germline CDR1 is SEHNR and CDR2 FQNEAQ (reference sequence). The CDR3 totals 15 residues. Full variable domain (rest looked up from reference TRBV7-9 and TRBJ2-1): DTGVSQNPRHKITKRGQNVTFRCDPISEHNRLYWYRQTLGQGPEFLTYFQNEAQLEKSRLLSDRFSAERPKGSFSTLEIQRTEQGDSAMYLCASSRTRDLSNEQFFGPGTRLTVL.

As regards this clonotype: With a much larger clone just one base away, this may be a read error. The gene calls are TRBV5-1 and TRBJ2-5; D gene unclear. The V gene lost 3 bases and the J gene lost 1 base, with 4 bases spanning the gap. Germline V gene sequence: CDR1 SGHRS, CDR2 YFSETQ. The CDR3 consists of 12 residues. The CDR3: CASSWGQETQYF. The DNA of the CDR3 is TGCGCCAGCAGCTGGGGCCAAGAGACCCAGTACTTC.

The chain employs TRBV5-6 and TRBJ2-2; 9 bases match TRBD2. CDR3 length: 15 residues. The germline V gene encodes CDR1 SGHDT and CDR2 YYEEEE. The V segment lost 5 bases and the J segment 5 bases; nucleotides outside the gene matches: 7. CDR3 sequence (DNA): TGTGCCAGCAGGAGTAGCGGGAGAGATACCGGGGAGCTGTTTTTT. This translates into CASRSSGRDTGELFF.

This clonotype was observed a handful of times. V is TRBV4-2 and J is TRBJ2-1, with D possibly matching TRBD2 (5 bases). The germline V gene has CDR1 LGHNA and CDR2 YNFKEQ. Deletions cut 2 bases from V and 7 bases from J, with 18 bases between. This CDR3 region has 16 residues. The CDR3 protein is CASSQTIARMGNEQFF. In DNA form, the CDR3 reads TGTGCCAGCAGCCAAACAATAGCGCGAATGGGGAATGAGCAGTTCTTC.

The rearrangement uses TRBV5-1 and TRBJ2-3; the D gene is possibly TRBD2 (5 bases). The CDR3 length is 14 residues. V dropped 4 bases and J dropped 6 bases, with 15 bases sitting between them. Germline CDR1 SGHRS, CDR2 YFSETQ. CDR3 region: CASSRSDGGDTQYF. The CDR3 DNA reads as TGCGCCAGCAGCCGCAGCGACGGCGGGGATACGCAGTATTTT. Variable domain in full (rest from reference TRBV5-1 and TRBJ2-3): KAGVTQTPRYLIKTRGQQVTLSCSPISGHRSVSWYQQTPGQGLQFLFEYFSETQRNKGNFPGRFSGRQFSNSRSEMNVSTLELGDSALYLCASSRSDGGDTQYFGPGTRLTVL.